A single sample is the source of the 9 T cell receptor beta chains below, sequenced in a study of blood T cell repertoires in COVID-19. Clones were sequenced by immunoSEQ multiplex PCR, and TCRdb holds only the in-frame ones, with some missing. The data contain roughly 200,000 clones, roughly nine tenths of them singletons. Sequences were obtained from PBMCs or T cells enriched from blood (not recorded which). These receptors were taken from a woman aged 45-65 years in a cohort exposed to, infected with or recovered from COVID-19 (not recorded which).

This clone came up a few times. This chain connects TRBV2 to TRBJ1-2; D ambiguous. The CDR3 runs 15 residues. Germline V CDR1 and CDR2: SNHLY, FYNNEI. Between the trimmed V and J ends, which lost 0 bases and 8 bases, there was a span of 16 bases. The CDR3 nucleotides are TGTGCCAGCAGTGAAGCGAGGGCTAAAGGAGGCGGCTACACCTTC. Its protein product is CASSEARAKGGGYTF.

This chain's CDR3 is CASSQGRTALFF. The DNA for the CDR3 is TGTGCCAGCAGCCAAGGGAGGACCGCGCTGTTTTTT. This chain joins TRBV4-2 and TRBJ1-4; D gene ambiguous. Per the germline V gene, CDR1 is LGHNA and CDR2 is YNFKEQ. V was clipped by 1 base and J by 14 bases, with 11 bases between them. The CDR3 is made up of 12 amino acids.

The rearrangement uses TRBV9 and TRBJ2-2, with a weak D call TRBD2 (6 bases). CDR3 size: 16 residues. With 0 bases removed from V and 3 bases from J, the gap between germline ends came to 12 bases. The germline CDR1 and CDR2 sequences are SGDLS and YYNGEE. The CDR3 loop is CASSVGPGEYTGELFF. CDR3 sequence (DNA): TGTGCCAGCAGCGTAGGGCCGGGGGAATACACCGGGGAGCTGTTTTTT.

This clone appeared a few times. The V call is TRBV2, the J call TRBJ1-2; D is ambiguous. The V gene's germline CDR1 is SNHLY and CDR2 FYNNEI. The CDR3 has 13 residues. V gave up 0 bases and J gave up 6 bases, with 8 bases separating them. CDR3 sequence: CASSEAPVDGYTF. The CDR3, as DNA: TGTGCCAGCAGTGAAGCCCCGGTCGATGGCTACACCTTC.

The chain uses TRBV5-1 and TRBJ1-4, with TRBD1 identical over 9 bases. The germline V gene has CDR1 SGHRS and CDR2 YFSETQ. Trimming removed 0 bases from V and 7 bases from J; junction bases left unmatched: 4. The CDR3 extends over 15 amino acids. In DNA form, the CDR3 reads TGCGCCAGCAGCTTGGGCGGACAGGGGCGTGAAAAACTGTTTTTT. Amino acid sequence: CASSLGGQGREKLFF.

This chain joins TRBV30 and TRBJ1-2; TRBD1 aligns across 7 bases. The CDR3 runs to 16 residues. In germline, CDR1 is GTSNPN, CDR2 SVGIG (reference sequence). The ends lost 8 bases at V and 2 bases at J; junction bases unmatched: 17. CDR3 residues: CAGAGVTGDPNYGYTF. CDR3 nucleotide sequence: TGTGCCGGCGCTGGAGTTACAGGGGATCCCAACTATGGCTACACCTTC.

The gene calls are TRBV19 and TRBJ1-5; D uncertain. The V end was cut by 5 bases, the J end by 3 bases, with 11 bases between. CDR3 size: 14 residues. From germline, CDR1 is LNHDA and CDR2 SQIVND (reference sequence). The CDR3 nucleotides read TGTGCCAGTAGTCATGGTCGGGTCAATCAGCCCCAGCATTTT. It codes for CASSHGRVNQPQHF.

The V gene is TRBV19, the J gene TRBJ1-4; D perhaps matches TRBD1 (5 bases). V lost 6 bases to trimming and J lost 2 bases, with 7 bases between them. Germline values: CDR1 LNHDA, CDR2 SQIVND (reference sequence). The CDR3 runs 13 residues. CDR3 coding DNA: TGTGCCAGTAGAAAGGGGACTAATGAAAAACTGTTTTTT. Translating gives CASRKGTNEKLFF.

This chain links TRBV10-3 with TRBJ1-1; 7 bases are a match to TRBD1. Germline V lookup: CDR1 ENHRY, CDR2 SYGVKD. The ends lost 6 bases at V and 5 bases at J; junction bases unmatched: 6. This CDR3 is built from 13 residues. The chain's CDR3 is CAISGQAGTEAFF. CDR3 nucleotide sequence: TGTGCCATCAGCGGACAGGCTGGAACTGAAGCTTTCTTT.